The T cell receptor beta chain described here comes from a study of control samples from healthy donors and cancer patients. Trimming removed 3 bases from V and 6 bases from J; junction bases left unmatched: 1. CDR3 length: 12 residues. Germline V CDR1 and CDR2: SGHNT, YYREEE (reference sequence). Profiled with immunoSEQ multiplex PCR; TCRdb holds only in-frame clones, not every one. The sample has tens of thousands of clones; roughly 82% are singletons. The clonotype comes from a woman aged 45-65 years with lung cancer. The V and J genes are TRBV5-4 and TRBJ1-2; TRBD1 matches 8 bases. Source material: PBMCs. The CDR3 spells CASSSTGDGYTF. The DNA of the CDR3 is TGTGCCAGCAGCTCGACAGGGGATGGCTACACCTTC.